This TCR beta chain was found in a study of identical twins. A single record per CDR3 protein comes from TCRdb applying MiXCR to the 5' RACE reads. The sample lists 690,000 or so distinct CDR3 sequences, 6.1% occurring once. There are 14 residues in the CDR3. V gave up 1 base and J gave up 6 bases, with 10 bases separating them. CDR1 MGHRA and CDR2 YSYEKL come from the germline V gene. The TCR was taken from a young man in good health. Material for sequencing was naive T cells sorted from blood. The chain is built from TRBV4-1 and TRBJ2-1; D might be TRBD1 (6 bases). The CDR3 region has the DNA TGCGCCAGCAGCCAAGCCGGGACACGCAATGAGCAGTTCTTC. Protein product: CASSQAGTRNEQFF.